This record looks at one TCR beta chain sequence and its context. Its antigen is not known. The data originate from a study of shared clonotypes between healthy human individuals. Study-wide results and limits: Naive CD4 clonotype sharing across a few donors was approximately 5%.

V was cut by 2 bases and J by 6 bases, with 8 bases left in between. CDR1 and CDR2 from the germline V gene are SGHTA and FQGNSA. The CDR3 has 12 residues. Each donor was a Caucasian adult residing in Nashville, Tennessee. At a deep level, the assay was run. Genomic DNA from each subset was divided evenly over several immunoSEQ plates. Clones were read by immunoSEQ multiplex PCR, and TCRdb kept only the in-frame ones, dropping some. The profile covers some 1.4 million clones, with 96% appearing a single time and approximately 1% taken by the ten largest. This chain joins TRBV7-2 and TRBJ2-7; a weak D match, TRBD1 (5 bases). Source material: naive CD4+ T cells sorted from blood. Subset defined: CD45RA+ positively selected. The sequence derives from a man younger than 45 in good health. DNA for the CDR3: TGTGCCAGCAGCTTACCAGGGATCGAGCAGTACTTC. Its translation: CASSLPGIEQYF.